The 17 T cell receptor beta chains presented below share a single source sample, sequenced in a study of T cells after yellow fever vaccination. TCRdb reprocessed the 5' RACE reads with MiXCR, giving one entry per CDR3 protein. The data hold hundreds of thousands of distinct CDR3 sequences, with 7.5% to 9% observed a single time. This material consisted of CD4+ T cells sorted from PBMCs, taken 5 days after the yellow fever booster vaccination. Receptor source: a man aged 18 to 29 who received the YFV17D yellow fever vaccine.

This clonotype appeared a few times. V and J are TRBV10-3 and TRBJ2-3, with 10 bases fitting TRBD2. CDR3 length: 14 residues. Germline CDR1 ENHRY, CDR2 SYGVKD. The V gene end was trimmed by 10 bases and the J gene end by 4 bases; junction bases not matched to a gene: 8. DNA for the CDR3: TGTGCCAGCCAGCGGGGGGGCACGGCAGATACGCAGTATTTT. Translated, it gives CASQRGGTADTQYF.

The rearrangement uses TRBV6-6 and TRBJ1-2, with 7 bases matching TRBD1. This CDR3 region has 12 residues. Per germline, CDR1 MNHNY and CDR2 SVGAGI (reference sequence). V lost 6 bases, J lost 14 bases, and 12 bases stayed unmatched. The CDR3 protein is CASSYTGETTTF. The CDR3 bases are TGTGCCAGCAGCTATACAGGGGAGACTACGACCTTC.

This clonotype was counted a few times. A read error may produce the germline difference seen at one junction end. This sequence joins TRBV5-4 and TRBJ2-1; 7 positions agree with TRBD1. The CDR3 has 14 residues. Germline assignment: CDR1 SGHNT and CDR2 YYREEE (reference sequence). This CDR3 reads CASSWGQYEDEQLF. The CDR3 nucleotides are TGTGCCAGCAGCTGGGGACAGTACGAGGATGAGCAGTTATTC.

This clonotype showed up just a few times. V usage is TRBV10-3 and J usage is TRBJ2-3; weak D call: TRBD1 (5 bases). The CDR3 covers 14 residues. Trimming took 7 bases from V and 4 from J, leaving 15 bases between them. Germline V CDR1 and CDR2: ENHRY, SYGVKD. CDR3 DNA sequence: TGTGCCATCAATACACAGGTTGGGGCAGATACGCAGTATTTT. Amino acids: CAINTQVGADTQYF.

The chain recombines TRBV4-2 with TRBJ2-3; D remains ambiguous. CDR1 LGHNA and CDR2 YNFKEQ come from the germline V gene. V lost 3 bases and J 0 bases, leaving 10 bases between the germline ends. The CDR3 covers 15 residues. CDR3 amino acids: CASSHPGVSTDTQYF. The CDR3 coding sequence is TGTGCCAGCAGCCACCCCGGCGTTAGCACAGATACGCAGTATTTT.

The chain links TRBV4-3 to TRBJ2-2, with a tentative D call TRBD2 (5 bases). Germline V lookup: CDR1 LGHNA, CDR2 YSLEER. CDR3 length equals 12 residues. Trimming took 4 bases from V and 5 from J, leaving 5 bases between them. CDR3 region: CASSRETGELFF. CDR3 sequence (DNA): TGCGCCAGCAGCCGGGAGACCGGGGAGCTGTTTTTT.

The chain joins TRBV4-2 to TRBJ2-1; 7 bases map to TRBD2. Losses at the gene ends were 1 base for V and 2 bases for J; bases not matched to a gene: 5. This CDR3 spans 16 amino acids. The germline CDR1 and CDR2 sequences are LGHNA and YNFKEQ. Here the CDR3 DNA reads TGTGCCAGCAGCCAAGTCTCGGGGACTACCTACAATGAGCAGTTCTTC. It is translated as CASSQVSGTTYNEQFF.

This clonotype came up a few times. This chain connects TRBV20-1 to TRBJ1-4; D gene uncertain. Trimming removed 2 bases from V and 5 bases from J, with 12 bases in between. Germline loops: CDR1 DFQATT, CDR2 SNEGSKA (reference sequence). This CDR3 spans 14 amino acids. CDR3 loop: CSARFGVLNEKLFF. The DNA for the CDR3 is TGCAGTGCTAGATTTGGTGTGCTAAATGAAAAACTGTTTTTT.

The table lists this clonotype with a few counts. This chain joins TRBV4-1 and TRBJ2-5; 15 bases agree with TRBD2. In germline, CDR1 is MGHRA, CDR2 YSYEKL. This CDR3 spans 20 amino acids. J was trimmed by 4 bases and V by 4 bases; bases with no gene match: 16. The CDR3 sequence is CASSRTSGGAGVWVLETQYF. The CDR3 DNA reads as TGCGCCAGCAGCCGGACTAGCGGGGGGGCCGGGGTCTGGGTATTAGAGACCCAGTACTTC.

This clonotype came up many times. The chain couples TRBV5-1 to TRBJ2-1, with 12 bases fitting TRBD2. V lost 3 bases to trimming and J lost 2 bases; unmatched junction nucleotides: 3. There are 16 residues in the CDR3. The germline CDR1 and CDR2 sequences are SGHRS and YFSETQ. The CDR3 here is CASSYRTSGAYNEQFF. Written as DNA, the CDR3 is TGCGCCAGCAGCTACAGGACTAGCGGGGCCTACAATGAGCAGTTCTTC.

The chain recombines TRBV23-1 with TRBJ1-5; 10 positions match TRBD1. TRBV23-1 has ORF status, its function being uncertain. V lost 4 bases, J lost 4 bases, and 4 bases stayed unmatched. The CDR3 has 15 residues. CDR3 sequence: CASSRGQGKNQPQHF. CDR3 nucleotide sequence: TGCGCCAGCAGTCGGGGACAGGGGAAAAATCAGCCCCAGCATTTT.

At least ten counts were recorded for this clonotype. This chain links TRBV12-3 or TRBV12-4 with TRBJ1-1; D might be TRBD1 (6 bases). V was trimmed by 3 bases and J by 3 bases, leaving 14 bases between them. The CDR3 totals 15 residues. CDR3: CASSFHRASDTEAFF. The CDR3 nucleotides read TGTGCCAGCAGTTTCCACAGGGCTTCGGACACTGAAGCTTTCTTT.

The rearrangement joins TRBV7-3 to TRBJ2-1; possible D gene TRBD2, 6 bases. Germline assignment: CDR1 SGHTA and CDR2 FQGTGA. The CDR3 consists of 15 residues. Deletions cut 5 bases from V and 1 base from J, with 12 bases between. CDR3 nucleotides: TGTGCCAGCAGCCCGGGACTGACGTCCTACAATGAGCAGTTCTTC. Its protein is CASSPGLTSYNEQFF.

The V gene is TRBV21-1, the J gene TRBJ1-1; the listed D gene, TRBD1, was not tested against the DNA. TRBV21-1 is classified as a pseudogene. The CDR3 contains 16 residues. The CDR3 is CASSHRDRVGGTEAFF. The DNA of the CDR3 is TGTGCCAGCAGCCACCGGGACAGAGTCGGTGGCACTGAAGCTTTCTTT.

This clonotype was counted between two and nine times. This chain joins TRBV7-9 and TRBJ2-2, with TRBD2 as a possible D gene (6 bases). V lost 5 bases and J 1 base, leaving 17 bases between the germline ends. Germline assignment: CDR1 SEHNR and CDR2 FQNEAQ (reference sequence). The CDR3 is 17 amino acids. CDR3 nucleotide sequence: TGTGCCAGCAGCATCCTCCGGGGACTCCAGAACACCGGGGAGCTGTTTTTT. This codes for CASSILRGLQNTGELFF.

This chain joins TRBV7-3 and TRBJ2-2, with TRBD1 as a possible D gene (5 bases). The CDR3 is 16 residues long. V was trimmed by 2 bases and J by 4 bases, leaving 14 bases between them. CDR1 is SGHTA and CDR2 is FQGTGA in the germline V gene. The CDR3 here is CASSLVGRVSTGELFF. DNA for the CDR3: TGTGCCAGCAGCTTAGTTGGCAGGGTGTCCACCGGGGAGCTGTTTTTT.

This clonotype was observed at least ten times. The chain has TRBV5-1 and TRBJ1-1; no firm D call. Trimming removed 3 bases from V and 0 bases from J, with 6 bases in between. This CDR3 is 13 amino acids long. The germline V gene has CDR1 SGHRS and CDR2 YFSETQ. The CDR3 nucleotides read TGCGCCAGCAGCTCGGGTATGAACACTGAAGCTTTCTTT. Translated: CASSSGMNTEAFF.